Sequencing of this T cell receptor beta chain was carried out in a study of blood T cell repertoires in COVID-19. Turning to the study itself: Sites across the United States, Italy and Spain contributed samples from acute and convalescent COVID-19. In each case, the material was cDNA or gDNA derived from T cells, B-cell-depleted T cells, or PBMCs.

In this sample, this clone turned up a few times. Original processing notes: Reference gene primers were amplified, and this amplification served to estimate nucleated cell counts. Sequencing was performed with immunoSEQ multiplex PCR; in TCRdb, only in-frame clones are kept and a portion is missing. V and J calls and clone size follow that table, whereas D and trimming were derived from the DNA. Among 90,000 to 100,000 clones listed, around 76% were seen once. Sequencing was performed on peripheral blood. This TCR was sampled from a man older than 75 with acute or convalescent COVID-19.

The CDR3 loop is CASSETGTGVKGDTQYF. CDR3 coding DNA: TGTGCCAGCAGCGAAACCGGGACAGGGGTTAAAGGGGATACGCAGTATTTT. This rearrangement joins TRBV9 to TRBJ2-3; 10 positions agree with TRBD1. CDR3 length equals 17 residues. V was clipped by 3 bases and J by 6 bases; unmatched bases: 13. Germline V gene lookup returns CDR1 SGDLS and CDR2 YYNGEE.